Shown below are 30 T cell receptor beta chains from a single sample sequenced in a study of tumor-infiltrating lymphocytes in primary liver carcinoma. Reverse transcription of about 500 ng total RNA with a constant-region primer produced TCR beta cDNA. Slightly modified ARM-PCR served as the procedure for the TCR beta libraries. These libraries came from three rounds of nested multiplex PCR. The opening two PCR rounds, ten to eleven cycles each, paired TRBV1-TRBV30 forward primers with a C-beta reverse primer. TCRdb re-called the multiplex PCR reads with MiXCR, one entry per CDR3 protein. The sample yields about 50,000 distinct CDR3 sequences, 65% to 85% seen once. The study co-extracted DNA and RNA from 20-30 mg of unsorted bulk tissue. Sequencing was done on a sample of liver tumor tissue from sampling region 5. Indicated subset: tumor region T5, tumor centre. These TCRs come from a middle-aged man with primary liver carcinoma and hepatitis B virus infection.

The genes are TRBV10-3 and TRBJ1-5, with 7 bases that match TRBD1. Germline CDR1 reads ENHRY; CDR2 reads SYGVKD. CDR3 size: 13 residues. CDR3 sequence: CVWTGTDQAPQHF. The CDR3 region has the DNA TGTGTCTGGACCGGGACAGACCAGGCGCCCCAGCATTTT.

This clonotype was seen once. The V gene is TRBV4-3, the J gene TRBJ2-5; 7 nucleotides agree with TRBD2. The length of the CDR3 is 15 residues. The germline gives CDR1 LGHNA, CDR2 YSLEER. The CDR3 region has the DNA TGCACTAGCAGCCAATATCTAGCGGAGGGAGAGACCCAGTACTTC. This encodes CTSSQYLAEGETQYF.

The J gene is TRBJ2-3, the V gene TRBV29-1; D might be TRBD1 or TRBD2, each matching 5 bases. There are 13 residues in the CDR3. The ends were cut back, 6 bases at V and 6 bases at J, with 16 bases in the middle. The germline V gene encodes CDR1 SQVTM and CDR2 ANQGSEA. The CDR3 protein is CSVPGRGDDTQYF. CDR3 DNA: TGCAGCGTCCCGGGACGGGGTGATGATACGCAGTATTTT.

The chain has TRBV6-6 and TRBJ2-1, with D uncertain. Germline CDR1 and CDR2: MNHNY and SVGAGI (reference sequence). The length of the CDR3 is 12 residues. Deletions cut 5 bases from V and 7 bases from J, with 9 bases between. The CDR3 loop reads CASSPGGNEQFF. In DNA, the CDR3 is TGTGCCAGCAGTCCGGGCGGAAATGAGCAGTTCTTC.

Concerning this clonotype: At one of its ends the junction is not consistent with the germline gene, which may arise from a read error. This sequence joins TRBV6-2 or TRBV6-3 and TRBJ2-1, with TRBD2 identical over 8 bases. The germline CDR1 and CDR2 sequences are MNHEY and SVGEGT. The CDR3 covers 19 residues. CDR3 protein: CVSSHPRLAGPPKNNEQFF. The CDR3 DNA is TGTGTCAGCAGCCATCCGCGGCTAGCGGGTCCACCTAAGAACAATGAGCAGTTCTTC.

This sequence joins TRBV6-2 or TRBV6-3 and TRBJ2-7; D is possibly TRBD2 (5 bases). CDR1 and CDR2 (germline): MNHEY, SVGEGT. The CDR3 contains 14 residues. Trimming removed 9 bases at V and 6 bases at J, with 21 bases between. This chain's CDR3 is CASTPCGLRLEQYF. The CDR3 DNA sequence: TGTGCCAGTACCCCATGCGGACTCAGGCTCGAGCAGTACTTC.

There are a few counts of this clonotype. The CDR3 ends on some other residue instead of the conserved phenylalanine or tryptophan, so this is likely a read error. V usage is TRBV4-2 and J usage is TRBJ2-1; D unclear. Germline-derived CDR1 and CDR2 are LGHNA and YNFKEQ. The CDR3 is made up of 11 amino acids. The CDR3 here is CASGQADEQFL. DNA for the CDR3: TGTGCCAGCGGCCAAGCTGATGAGCAGTTCCTC.

The gene calls are TRBV5-1 and TRBJ2-2; D ambiguous. Per germline, CDR1 SGHRS and CDR2 YFSETQ. The V and J ends lost 10 bases and 3 bases respectively, with 10 bases between them. This CDR3 has 12 amino acids. The CDR3 DNA is TGCGCCGGTAGTTTTTACACCGGGGAGCTGTTTTTT. Translating gives CAGSFYTGELFF.

V is TRBV4-1 and J is TRBJ2-7; TRBD1 matches 8 bases. Germline V gene lookup returns CDR1 MGHRA and CDR2 YSYEKL. This CDR3 spans 17 amino acids. CDR3 residues: CASSREGRQGLSYEQYV. The CDR3 DNA sequence: TGCGCCAGCAGCCGAGAGGGACGACAGGGGCTCTCCTACGAGCAGTACGTG.

A note on this clonotype: A read error may produce the germline difference seen at one junction end. V is TRBV12-3 or TRBV12-4 and J is TRBJ2-3; D call uncertain. The CDR3 consists of 11 residues. CDR3 sequence reads: CAIRSTDTQCF. The CDR3 bases are TGTGCCATTCGTAGCACAGATACGCAGTGTTTT.

The chain is built from TRBV11-2 and TRBJ2-7, with D perhaps matching TRBD1 (5 bases). The CDR3 has 14 residues. Trimming left V 10 bases short and J 3 bases short, with 19 bases between. Per the germline V gene, CDR1 is SGHAT and CDR2 is FQNNGV. CDR3 bases: TGTGCCAATAGCTTAGATGTTAGGGGCTACGAGCAGTACTTC. Translated: CANSLDVRGYEQYF.

Worth noting for this clonotype: One junction end disagrees with the germline gene, perhaps due to a read error. The chain employs TRBV12-3 or TRBV12-4 and TRBJ2-7; 8 bases are a match to TRBD2. This CDR3 comprises 18 residues. CDR3 amino acids: CASRRSGTSGSPSYDQYF. The CDR3 bases are TGTGCCAGTAGGCGCTCGGGGACTAGTGGGAGCCCCTCCTACGATCAGTACTTC.

In regard to this clonotype: The junction shows a germline mismatch at one end, possibly a read error. The chain has TRBV11-1 and TRBJ2-2; the D gene is possibly TRBD1 (5 bases). In germline, CDR1 is SGHAT, CDR2 FQDESV (reference sequence). The CDR3 is 15 residues long. CDR3 sequence reads: CANCYTGPFSGELFF. As DNA, the CDR3 is TGCGCCAACTGCTATACAGGACCTTTCTCCGGGGAGCTGTTTTTT.

The V gene is TRBV6-5, the J gene TRBJ1-2, with unresolved D. This CDR3 comprises 13 residues. Germline CDR1 reads MNHEY; CDR2 reads SVGAGI. V dropped 7 bases and J dropped 5 bases, with 14 bases sitting between them. Here the CDR3 DNA reads TGTGCCAGCATCCTCAGTCGGGGTTATGGCTACACCTTC. Protein product: CASILSRGYGYTF.

A word on this clonotype: Relative to the germline gene, one junction end is altered; a read error may explain this. The V and J genes are TRBV14 and TRBJ2-1; D gene unclear. The CDR3 has 16 amino acids. The germline V gene encodes CDR1 SGHDN and CDR2 FVKESK. The CDR3 DNA reads TGTACCAGCAGTGCCGTAGTGGGATGGGTGAACAATGAGCAGTTCTTC. This sequence encodes CTSSAVVGWVNNEQFF. Based on the CDR3 plus reference TRBV14 and TRBJ2-1, the full variable domain is EAGVTQFPSHSVIEKGQTVTLRCDPISGHDNLYWYRRVMGKEIKFLLHFVKESKQDESGMPNNRFLAERTGGTYSTLKVQPAELEDSGVYFCTSSAVVGWVNNEQFFGPGTRLTVL.

Notes on this clonotype: Mismatch with germline at one junction end may stem from a read error. V and J are TRBV12-3 or TRBV12-4 and TRBJ2-3; 11 positions agree with TRBD2. The length of the CDR3 is 17 residues. The CDR3 reads CACSSPTSGRSTDTQYF. The CDR3 DNA reads TGTGCCTGCAGTTCCCCAACTAGCGGGAGAAGTACAGATACGCAATATTTT.

With respect to this clonotype: Germline and junction disagree at one end, which may indicate a read error. The J gene is TRBJ1-2, the V gene TRBV29-1, with D unclear. The CDR3 is 14 residues long. Germline V CDR1 and CDR2: SQVTM, ANQGSEA. CDR3 protein: CSVKEGRRSYGYTF. CDR3 nucleotide sequence: TGCAGCGTTAAAGAGGGCCGCAGGTCATACGGCTACACCTTT.

To note about this clonotype: Because the CDR3's place on the DNA is in doubt, the DNA is left out and the CDR3 is given as listed by TCRdb. The V call is TRBV4-1, the J call TRBJ2-6. The CDR3 is 17 amino acids in total, end residues counted. Per the germline V gene, CDR1 is MGHRA and CDR2 is YSYEKL. The CDR3 reads CASSQEEWGSGANAVTF.

The chain links TRBV6-2 or TRBV6-3 to TRBJ1-2, with 7 nucleotides matching TRBD1. Unmatched junction bases numbered 10, after V lost 5 bases and J lost 10 bases. In germline, CDR1 is MNHEY, CDR2 SVGEGT. This CDR3 is 13 amino acids long. Here the CDR3 reads CASSPGGLSNYTF. DNA of the CDR3: TGTGCCAGCAGTCCAGGGGGGCTCAGTAACTACACCTTC.

J is TRBJ2-3 and V is TRBV19; D is unclear. Germline lookup yields CDR1 LNHDA and CDR2 SQIVND (reference sequence). V lost 7 bases, J lost 2 bases, and 16 bases lay in between. This CDR3 contains 15 residues. This CDR3 is CASMDSQGPTDTQYF. The DNA for the CDR3 is TGTGCCAGTATGGATAGCCAAGGCCCCACAGATACGCAGTATTTT.

This clonotype was observed at least ten times. V is TRBV29-1 and J is TRBJ2-4, with D unclear. The CDR3 runs 12 residues. The V gene lost 3 bases and the J gene lost 4 bases, with 7 bases spanning the gap. The germline CDR1 and CDR2 sequences are SQVTM and ANQGSEA. The CDR3 reads CSVEDLKNIQYF. CDR3 in DNA: TGCAGCGTTGAGGACCTGAAAAACATTCAGTACTTC.

This clonotype came up a few times. The chain joins TRBV19 to TRBJ2-1, with unresolved D. Looked up from germline, CDR1 is LNHDA and CDR2 is SQIVND (reference sequence). V was cut by 2 bases and J by 8 bases, with 13 bases left in between. The CDR3 covers 14 residues. The CDR3 sequence: CASSIFLQDHEQFF. DNA of the CDR3: TGTGCCAGTAGTATATTTCTTCAGGATCATGAGCAGTTCTTC.

In regard to this clonotype: Germline and junction disagree at one end, which may indicate a read error. CDR3 loop: CASSPLMADEQFF. The CDR3, as DNA: TGTGCCAGCAGCCCCTTGATGGCCGATGAACAGTTCTTC. The chain uses TRBV12-3 or TRBV12-4 and TRBJ2-1; D call uncertain. The CDR3 sequence is 13 residues long.

As for this clonotype: Compared with germline, one end of the junction differs, possibly owing to a read error. V gene TRBV4-2 combines with J gene TRBJ2-3; possibly TRBD2 for D (5 bases). The CDR3 is 15 amino acids. Germline-derived CDR1 and CDR2 are LGHNA and YNFKEQ. In nucleotides, the CDR3 is TGTGCCAGTGCGCGCGGGCTCCCCAGCACAGATACGCGGTATTTT. Amino acids: CASARGLPSTDTRYF.

The sample holds one count of this clonotype. The chain has TRBV9 and TRBJ2-5; TRBD1 might be the D (6 bases). V was trimmed by 6 bases and J by 5 bases, leaving 17 bases between them. The CDR3 loop spans 14 amino acids. CDR1 and CDR2 from the germline V gene are SGDLS and YYNGEE. The CDR3 bases are TGTGCCAGCAACATACAGGGTGCCAGTGAGACCCAGTACTTC. Translating it yields CASNIQGASETQYF.

Comments on this clonotype: One end of the junction does not line up with germline, which may come from a read error. This chain uses TRBV11-2 with TRBJ2-5, with 7 bases aligning to TRBD1. The CDR3 is 13 residues long. Germline CDR1 is SGHAT and CDR2 is FQNNGV. CDR3 coding DNA: TGTGCCAGCGAACAGGGGCTGCCAGAGGCCCAGTACTTC. Translated: CASEQGLPEAQYF.

This chain joins TRBV11-1 and TRBJ1-6; possibly TRBD1 for D (5 bases). Germline V lookup: CDR1 SGHAT, CDR2 FQDESV (reference sequence). This CDR3 is 13 amino acids long. Trimming took off 7 bases at V and 10 bases at J, with 14 bases between the two ends. The CDR3 sequence: CASNRTLASPLHF. In DNA form, the CDR3 reads TGTGCCAGCAACCGGACATTGGCATCACCCCTCCACTTT.

CDR3 nucleotide sequence: TGCGCCAGCAGCTTGGTAATAAGCACAGAAGCTTTCTTT. Translated, it gives CASSLVISTEAFF. J is TRBJ1-1 and V is TRBV5-1; D is undetermined. The V end was cut by 0 bases, the J end by 8 bases, with 11 bases between. This CDR3 comprises 13 residues. Germline V gives CDR1 SGHRS, CDR2 YFSETQ.

To note about this clonotype: One end of the junction varies from germline; a read error may be responsible. The genes are TRBV4-1 and TRBJ2-1; 11 bases are shared with TRBD2. The CDR3 is made up of 17 amino acids. Germline V lookup: CDR1 MGHRA, CDR2 YSYEKL. This chain's CDR3 is CAGSPIGVAGGRSEQFF. The CDR3 DNA reads TGCGCCGGAAGCCCCATAGGGGTAGCGGGAGGGCGTAGTGAGCAATTCTTC.

This clonotype showed up many times. The V gene is TRBV9, the J gene TRBJ2-6; D not resolved. The CDR3 is 17 amino acids. Trimming removed 0 bases from V and 0 bases from J, with 10 bases in between. Germline V gives CDR1 SGDLS, CDR2 YYNGEE. The CDR3 sequence is CASSVADEYSGANVLTF. CDR3 nucleotides: TGTGCCAGCAGCGTAGCGGACGAATACTCTGGGGCCAACGTCCTGACTTTC. The full variable domain, with the rest looked up from reference TRBV9 and TRBJ2-6, is DSGVTQTPKHLITATGQRVTLRCSPRSGDLSVYWYQQSLDQGLQFLIQYYNGEERAKGNILERFSAQQFPDLHSELNLSSLELGDSALYFCASSVADEYSGANVLTFGAGSRLTVL.